Listed below are T cell receptor beta chains from one sample, sequenced in a study of regulatory T cells in long-lasting Graves disease. A single record per CDR3 protein comes from TCRdb applying MiXCR to the multiplex PCR reads. The sample includes 360,000 or so distinct CDR3 sequences, roughly 24% of them seen just once. This specimen was peripheral blood mononuclear cells (PBMCs), taken when the disease was refractory, from a patient treated with antithyroid drugs. These receptors originate from a woman aged 40 to 50 with Graves disease. The CDR3 runs from the conserved cysteine through the conserved F or W. The order of the fields is J gene, D gene, clone size, V gene, CDR3 length, CDR3 DNA, CDR3 protein. The D gene is left open where the match is weak. Rows give clone size only sometimes, using once, few, many, or a class for an expanded clone.

J: TRBJ2-2
D: -
size: many
V: TRBV11-2
length: 16
DNA: TGTGCCAGCAGGAAAGAGGGGTCTCCGAACACCGGGGAGCTGTTTTTT
CDR3: CASRKEGSPNTGELFF

J: TRBJ1-2
D: TRBD1
size: -
V: TRBV7-9
length: 12
DNA: TGTGCCAGCAACTTGTCAGGGGGTGGCTACACCTTC
CDR3: CASNLSGGGYTF

J: TRBJ2-1
D: -
size: once
V: TRBV6-2/TRBV6-3
length: 16
DNA: TGTGCCAGCAGTTACGACAGCACCCAGTTAAGCAATGAGCAGTTCTTC
CDR3: CASSYDSTQLSNEQFF

J: TRBJ2-3
D: -
size: -
V: TRBV6-1
length: 15
DNA: TGTGCCAGCAGTGAAGGAATCCGGAACACAGATACGCAGTATTTT
CDR3: CASSEGIRNTDTQYF

J: TRBJ1-2
D: TRBD1
size: many
V: TRBV2
length: 16
DNA: TGTGCCCGTCAAGGGACAGGGGTACGTTCTAACTATGGCTACACCTTC
CDR3: CARQGTGVRSNYGYTF

J: TRBJ1-3
D: -
size: many
V: TRBV28
length: 14
DNA: TGTGCCAGCAGTTTAGGTGTTACTGGAAACACCATATATTTT
CDR3: CASSLGVTGNTIYF

J: TRBJ2-5
D: TRBD2
size: few
V: TRBV5-6
length: 18
DNA: TGTGCCAGCAGCTTCAGGGGACTAGCGGGAGGTGGAGGAGAGACCCAGTACTTC
CDR3: CASSFRGLAGGGGETQYF

J: TRBJ2-7
D: -
size: -
V: TRBV28
length: 14
DNA: TGTGCCAGCAGCTACCCCGGATCAAGCTACGAGCAGTACTTC
CDR3: CASSYPGSSYEQYF

J: TRBJ2-2
D: TRBD2
size: many
V: TRBV28
length: 17
DNA: TGTGCCAGCAGCCCAGGACTAGCGGGACCGAACACCGGGGAGCTGTTTTTT
CDR3: CASSPGLAGPNTGELFF

J: TRBJ2-2
D: -
size: -
V: TRBV6-5
length: 15
DNA: TGTGCCAGCAGTTTCCGGCAGGCGAACACCGGGGAGCTGTTTTTT
CDR3: CASSFRQANTGELFF

J: TRBJ1-1
D: TRBD1
size: few
V: TRBV30
length: 14
DNA: TGTGCCTGGAGTTCCGGGACAGCGAACACTGAGGCTTTCTTT
CDR3: CAWSSGTANTEAFF

J: TRBJ2-2
D: TRBD2
size: few
V: TRBV19
length: 18
DNA: TGTGCCACCAACCCTGCGGCGGGAGCCGAAACCTACACCGGGGAGCTGTTTTTT
CDR3: CATNPAAGAETYTGELFF

J: TRBJ1-2
D: -
size: many
V: TRBV6-5
length: 17
DNA: TGTGCCAGCAGTTATAAGAGGAAGTTTTCCGGGCCGGATGGCTACACCTTC
CDR3: CASSYKRKFSGPDGYTF

J: TRBJ1-5
D: TRBD1
size: -
V: TRBV5-6
length: 14
DNA: TGTGCCAGCACCTTCGGGACAGGCAGTCAGCCCCAGCATTTT
CDR3: CASTFGTGSQPQHF

J: TRBJ2-5
D: TRBD2
size: few
V: TRBV7-2
length: 16
DNA: TGTGCCAGCAGCTTAGGGACTAGCGGGAGTTGGGAGACCCAGTACTTC
CDR3: CASSLGTSGSWETQYF

J: TRBJ2-5
D: TRBD1
size: many
V: TRBV28
length: 17
DNA: TGTGCCAGCAGCACCCGGACAGGGGGGTATTTAAAAGAGACCCAGTACTTC
CDR3: CASSTRTGGYLKETQYF

J: TRBJ2-7
D: -
size: many
V: TRBV11-2
length: 18
DNA: TGTGCCAGCAGCTTAGAGCCTTTGGGAGCCGGCGTGGTTGGCGAGCAGTACTTC
CDR3: CASSLEPLGAGVVGEQYF

J: TRBJ2-2
D: -
size: many
V: TRBV28
length: 13
DNA: TGTGCCAGCACCCTAGAGTACACCGGGGAGCTGTTTTTT
CDR3: CASTLEYTGELFF

J: TRBJ2-3
D: TRBD2
size: -
V: TRBV28
length: 15
DNA: TGTGCCAGCAGCCAACTAGCGGGCAGCACAGATACGCAGTATTTT
CDR3: CASSQLAGSTDTQYF

J: TRBJ2-7
D: TRBD2
size: few
V: TRBV28
length: 15
DNA: TGTGCCACCACGAAGGGGACTAGCGGAACCTACGAGCAGTACTTC
CDR3: CATTKGTSGTYEQYF

J: TRBJ2-6
D: -
size: many
V: TRBV6-1
length: 15
DNA: TGTGCCAGCAGTCAAGTTAGCTCTGGGGCCAACGTCCTGACTTTC
CDR3: CASSQVSSGANVLTF

J: TRBJ1-2
D: -
size: -
V: TRBV27
length: 18
DNA: TGTACCACAACTCCCGGGACATTTTCGCGGCCTACCACCTATGGCTACACCTTC
CDR3: CTTTPGTFSRPTTYGYTF

J: TRBJ2-4
D: -
size: many
V: TRBV11-2
length: 16
DNA: TGTGCCAGCAGTCCGTTATGGGACATGGGCAAAAACATTCAGTACTTC
CDR3: CASSPLWDMGKNIQYF

J: TRBJ2-2
D: TRBD2
size: -
V: TRBV5-1
length: 18
DNA: TGCGCCAGCAGCTTCTGGACAGGCGGGAGGGCCTTGACCGGGGAGCTGTTTTTT
CDR3: CASSFWTGGRALTGELFF

J: TRBJ1-1
D: -
size: -
V: TRBV10-1
length: 14
DNA: TGCGCCAGCAGTCTGGGACGGGTGAGCACTGAAGCTTTCTTT
CDR3: CASSLGRVSTEAFF

J: TRBJ2-2
D: -
size: few
V: TRBV6-1
length: 13
DNA: TGTGCCAGCTCTTGGTCGAACACCGGGGAGCTGTTTTTT
CDR3: CASSWSNTGELFF

J: TRBJ1-1
D: -
size: few
V: TRBV10-3
length: 15
DNA: TGTGCCATCAGTGAGTCGGAAGGGGTCAGCACTGAAGCTTTCTTT
CDR3: CAISESEGVSTEAFF

J: TRBJ1-2
D: TRBD1
size: -
V: TRBV29-1
length: 15
DNA: TGCAGCGTTGAAGATTCCAGGGGGCTTCGGAATGGCTACACCTTC
CDR3: CSVEDSRGLRNGYTF

J: TRBJ1-5
D: -
size: -
V: TRBV19
length: 16
DNA: TGTGCCAGTAGTATGACAGGCGAATTACCCAATCAGCCCCAGCATTTT
CDR3: CASSMTGELPNQPQHF

J: TRBJ2-5
D: TRBD2
size: -
V: TRBV12-3/TRBV12-4
length: 14
DNA: TGTGCCAGCAGTTTATCGGCGGGAGGGGAGACCCAGTACTTC
CDR3: CASSLSAGGETQYF

J: TRBJ2-7
D: -
size: many
V: TRBV15
length: 17
DNA: TGTGCCACCAGCAGAGATTTCTCGGACATTGCCGTATACGAGCAGTACTTC
CDR3: CATSRDFSDIAVYEQYF

J: TRBJ2-1
D: TRBD2
size: -
V: TRBV27
length: 21
DNA: TGTGCCAGCAGTCCCCATCGCCCTACAGTTGTCGGGACTAGGAGCAACAATGAGCAGTTCTTC
CDR3: CASSPHRPTVVGTRSNNEQFF

J: TRBJ2-3
D: -
size: -
V: TRBV12-3/TRBV12-4
length: 15
DNA: TGTGCCAGCAGACCACGAAGGGCCTACACAGATACGCAGTATTTT
CDR3: CASRPRRAYTDTQYF

J: TRBJ2-1
D: TRBD2
size: -
V: TRBV12-5
length: 18
DNA: TGTGCTAGTGGTTCCCACACTCAAGCGGGAGGGTATGGTGGGGAGCAGTTCTTC
CDR3: CASGSHTQAGGYGGEQFF

J: TRBJ2-2
D: TRBD2
size: many
V: TRBV12-3/TRBV12-4
length: 15
DNA: TGTGCCAGCAGATTCAGGACTAGCGGAGACGGGGAGCTGTTTTTT
CDR3: CASRFRTSGDGELFF

J: TRBJ2-1
D: TRBD1
size: many
V: TRBV2
length: 14
DNA: TGTGCCAGCGGTCCGTGGACAGGGATCGATGAGCAGTTCTTC
CDR3: CASGPWTGIDEQFF

J: TRBJ1-1
D: -
size: many
V: TRBV28
length: 15
DNA: TGTGCCAGCAGCCCTCCCAGGGGCAGGAACACTGAAGCTTTCTTT
CDR3: CASSPPRGRNTEAFF

J: TRBJ2-5
D: -
size: -
V: TRBV7-2
length: 12
DNA: TGTGCCAGCGCCGCCATAGTGGAGACCCAGTACTTC
CDR3: CASAAIVETQYF

J: TRBJ2-5
D: -
size: -
V: TRBV6-1
length: 13
DNA: TGTGCCAGCGGAAACCGAGGGGGAGAGACCCAGTACTTC
CDR3: CASGNRGGETQYF

J: TRBJ2-7
D: -
size: many
V: TRBV15
length: 13
DNA: TGTGCCACCCTCCAGTCCAGGGACGACGAGCAGTACTTC
CDR3: CATLQSRDDEQYF

J: TRBJ2-1
D: -
size: -
V: TRBV15
length: 18
DNA: TGTGCCACCAGCAGAGATGTGGTGGCGGTCCGGACCTACAATGAGCAGTTCTTC
CDR3: CATSRDVVAVRTYNEQFF

J: TRBJ2-2
D: -
size: many
V: TRBV20-1
length: 14
DNA: TGCAGTGCTATCCGCGGTCAGGGTAACGGGGAGCTGTTTTTT
CDR3: CSAIRGQGNGELFF

J: TRBJ1-1
D: TRBD1
size: many
V: TRBV29-1
length: 13
DNA: TGCAGCGTTGACGGGCAGGGGGCTTACGAAGCTTTCTTT
CDR3: CSVDGQGAYEAFF

J: TRBJ1-1
D: -
size: few
V: TRBV5-6
length: 14
DNA: TGTGCCAGCAGACGGAGGGGGGGCAAGACTGAAGCTTTCTTT
CDR3: CASRRRGGKTEAFF

J: TRBJ1-2
D: TRBD1
size: -
V: TRBV20-1
length: 12
DNA: TGCAGGGGACAGAGGACTAACTATGGCTACACCTTC
CDR3: CRGQRTNYGYTF